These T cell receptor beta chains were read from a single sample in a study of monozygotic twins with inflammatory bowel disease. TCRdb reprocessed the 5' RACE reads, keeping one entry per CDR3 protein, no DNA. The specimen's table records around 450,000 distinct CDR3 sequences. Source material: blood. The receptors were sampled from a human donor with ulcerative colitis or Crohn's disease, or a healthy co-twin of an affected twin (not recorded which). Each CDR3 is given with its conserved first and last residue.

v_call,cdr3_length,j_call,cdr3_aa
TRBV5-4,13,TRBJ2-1,CASSLEFGNEQFF
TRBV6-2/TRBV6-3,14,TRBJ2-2,CASRWDSNTGELFF
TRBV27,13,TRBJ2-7,CASSFGPPYEQYF
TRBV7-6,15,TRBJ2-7,CASSLGAGPLYEQYF
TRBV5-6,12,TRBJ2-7,CASSLWRAEQYF
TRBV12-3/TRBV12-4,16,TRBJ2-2,CASSPWDRGYTGELFF
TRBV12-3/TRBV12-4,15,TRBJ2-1,CASSPSERPYNEQFF
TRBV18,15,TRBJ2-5,CASSRVSGGEETQYF
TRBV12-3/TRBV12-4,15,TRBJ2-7,CASSLIWRGLDEQYF
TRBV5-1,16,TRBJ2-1,CASSLALGEAYNEQFF
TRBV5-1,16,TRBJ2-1,CASSARGLSSYNEQFF
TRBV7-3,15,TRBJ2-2,CASSLGTNPTGELFF
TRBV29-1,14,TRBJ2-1,CSAASGRAGDEQFF
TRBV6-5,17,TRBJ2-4,CASSYSLGGIGENIQYF
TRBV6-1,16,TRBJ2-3,CASSNAYTSGTDTQYF
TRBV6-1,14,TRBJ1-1,CASSRNSGGTEAFF
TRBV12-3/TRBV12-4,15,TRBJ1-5,CASSLEAGGSQPQHF
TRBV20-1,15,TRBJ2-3,CSAITGNGDTDTQYF
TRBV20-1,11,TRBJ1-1,CSARNSGFSFF
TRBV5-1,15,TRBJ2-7,CASSLTGVSSYEQYF
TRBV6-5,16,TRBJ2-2,CASSLLGERVTGELFF
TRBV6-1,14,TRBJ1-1,CASSQRGGGTEAFF
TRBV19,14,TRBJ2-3,CASHDQGVSPTQYF
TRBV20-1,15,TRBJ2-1,CSARYFGTGYNEQFF
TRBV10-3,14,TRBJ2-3,CAISGTSDADTQYF
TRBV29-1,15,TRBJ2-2,CSVGGLAGYTGELFF
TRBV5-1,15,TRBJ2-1,CASSLGDPSYNEQFF
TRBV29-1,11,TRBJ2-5,CSGVRQETQYF
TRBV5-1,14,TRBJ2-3,CASSSNGVTDTQYF
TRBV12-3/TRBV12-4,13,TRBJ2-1,CASRSLANNEQFF
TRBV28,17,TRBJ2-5,CASSFYGTGTAQETQYF
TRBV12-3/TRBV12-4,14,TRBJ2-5,CASNRGGSQETQYF
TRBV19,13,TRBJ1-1,CASSVQGGTEAFF
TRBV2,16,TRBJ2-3,CASTSQGGAFTDTQYF
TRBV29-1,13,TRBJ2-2,CSAGSGYTGELFF
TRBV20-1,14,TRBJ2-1,CSARVGFSYNEQFF
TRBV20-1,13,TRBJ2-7,CSAADRGKGEQYF
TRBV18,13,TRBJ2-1,CASSPDQVNEQFF
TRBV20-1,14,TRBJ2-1,CSARKGSSYNEQFF
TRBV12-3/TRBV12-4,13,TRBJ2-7,CASSVFRVGEQYF
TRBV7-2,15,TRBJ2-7,CASSLGLAGKYEQYF
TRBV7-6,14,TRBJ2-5,CASRPMGHQETQYF
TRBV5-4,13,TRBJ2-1,CASSWGPANEQFF
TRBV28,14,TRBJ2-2,CASSFLINAGELFF
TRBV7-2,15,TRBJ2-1,CASSLGGGAYNEQFF
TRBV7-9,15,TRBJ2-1,CASSRSGRADNEQFF
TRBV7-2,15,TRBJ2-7,CASSFLGQEFYEQYF
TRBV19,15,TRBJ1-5,CASRGAGGSNQPQHF
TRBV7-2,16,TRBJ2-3,CASSLVGGAGTDTQYF
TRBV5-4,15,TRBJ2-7,CASSLGQGPPYEQYF
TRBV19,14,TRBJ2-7,CASSVVRGHYEQYF
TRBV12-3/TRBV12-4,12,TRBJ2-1,CATSTGDNEQFF
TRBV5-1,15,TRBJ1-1,CASSLDIFRGTEAFF
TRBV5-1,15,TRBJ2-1,CASSQTGRSQVEQFF